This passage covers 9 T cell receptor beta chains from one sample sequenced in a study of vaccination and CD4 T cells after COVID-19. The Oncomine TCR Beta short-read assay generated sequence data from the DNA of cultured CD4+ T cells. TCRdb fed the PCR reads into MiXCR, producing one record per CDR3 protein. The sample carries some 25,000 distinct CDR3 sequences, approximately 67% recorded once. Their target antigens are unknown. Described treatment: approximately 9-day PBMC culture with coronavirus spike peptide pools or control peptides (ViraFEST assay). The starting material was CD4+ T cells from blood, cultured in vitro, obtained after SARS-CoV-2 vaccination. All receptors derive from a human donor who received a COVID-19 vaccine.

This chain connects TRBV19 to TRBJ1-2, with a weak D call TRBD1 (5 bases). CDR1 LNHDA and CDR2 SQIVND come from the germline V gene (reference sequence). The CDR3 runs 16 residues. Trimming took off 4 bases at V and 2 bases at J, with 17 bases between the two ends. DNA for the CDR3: TGTGCCAGTAGTAACGGGACGGCTAAAAGAAACTATGGCTACACCTTC. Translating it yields CASSNGTAKRNYGYTF.

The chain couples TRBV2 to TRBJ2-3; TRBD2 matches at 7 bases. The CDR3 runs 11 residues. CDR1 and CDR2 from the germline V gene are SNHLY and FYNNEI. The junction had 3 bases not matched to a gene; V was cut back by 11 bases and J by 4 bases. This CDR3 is CAGGEPDTQYF. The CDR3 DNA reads TGTGCCGGGGGGGAGCCAGATACGCAGTATTTT.

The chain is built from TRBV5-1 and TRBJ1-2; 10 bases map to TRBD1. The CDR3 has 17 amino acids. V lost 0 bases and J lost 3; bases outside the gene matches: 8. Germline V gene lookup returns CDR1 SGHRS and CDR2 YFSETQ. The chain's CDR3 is CASSLAGKTGGYYGYTF. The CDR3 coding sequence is TGCGCCAGCAGCTTGGCCGGGAAGACAGGGGGCTACTATGGCTACACCTTC.

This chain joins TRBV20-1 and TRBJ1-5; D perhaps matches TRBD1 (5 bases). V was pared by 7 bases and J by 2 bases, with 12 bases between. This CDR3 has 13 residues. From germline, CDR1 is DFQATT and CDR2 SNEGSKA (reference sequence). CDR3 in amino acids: CSVQIGGNQPQHF. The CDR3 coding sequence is TGCAGTGTTCAGATAGGGGGCAATCAGCCCCAGCATTTT.

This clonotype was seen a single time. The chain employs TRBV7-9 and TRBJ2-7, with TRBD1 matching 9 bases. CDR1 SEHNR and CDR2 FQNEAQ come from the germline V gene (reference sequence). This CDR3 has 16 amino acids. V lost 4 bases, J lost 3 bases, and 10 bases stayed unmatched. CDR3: CASSSLRDRVIYEQYF. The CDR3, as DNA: TGTGCCAGCAGCTCTCTCCGGGACAGGGTAATCTACGAGCAGTACTTC.

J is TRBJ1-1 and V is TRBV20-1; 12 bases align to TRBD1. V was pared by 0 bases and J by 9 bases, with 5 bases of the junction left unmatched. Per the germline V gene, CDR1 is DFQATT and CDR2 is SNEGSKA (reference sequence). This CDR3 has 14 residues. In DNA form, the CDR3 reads TGCAGTGCTAGAGAGGAGAGGGACAGGGGGCAAGCTTTCTTT. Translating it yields CSAREERDRGQAFF.

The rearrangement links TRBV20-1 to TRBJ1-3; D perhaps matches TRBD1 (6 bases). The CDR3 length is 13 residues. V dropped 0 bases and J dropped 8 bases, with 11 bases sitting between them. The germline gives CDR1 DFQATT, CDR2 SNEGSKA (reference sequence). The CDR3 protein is CSARDGGGDTIYF. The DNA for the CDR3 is TGCAGTGCTAGAGATGGAGGGGGGGACACCATATATTTT.

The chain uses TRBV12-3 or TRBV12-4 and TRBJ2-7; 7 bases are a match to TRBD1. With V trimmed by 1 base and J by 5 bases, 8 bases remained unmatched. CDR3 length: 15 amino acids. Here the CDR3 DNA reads TGTGCCAGCAGTTTAGGAAAGGGGGCCCTCGACGAGCAGTACTTC. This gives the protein CASSLGKGALDEQYF.

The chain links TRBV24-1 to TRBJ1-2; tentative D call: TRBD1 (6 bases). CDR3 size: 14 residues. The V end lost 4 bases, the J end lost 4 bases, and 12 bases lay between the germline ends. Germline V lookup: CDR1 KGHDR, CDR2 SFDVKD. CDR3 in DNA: TGTGCCACCAGTGACTCGGGACAACCCTATGGCTACACCTTC. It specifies CATSDSGQPYGYTF.